Each of the 26 T cell receptor beta chains below was sequenced from the same sample in a study of OX40 agonist ivuxolimab in advanced cancers. Generated by immunoSEQ multiplex PCR, the TCRdb table keeps only in-frame clones and is missing some. Here the sample spans 70,000 to 95,000 clones, approximately 88% being singletons. Sequencing used CD4+ or CD8+ T cells sorted from blood, obtained in a trial of the OX40 agonist ivuxolimab. The receptors stem from an adult with an advanced solid tumor such as melanoma, head and neck, liver or kidney cancer.

V and J are TRBV30 and TRBJ2-1, with D possibly matching TRBD2 (6 bases). Trimming pared 4 bases from V and 4 bases from J, leaving 20 bases between. Germline loops: CDR1 GTSNPN, CDR2 SVGIG (reference sequence). This CDR3 comprises 16 residues. The DNA for the CDR3 is TGTGCCTGGAACGTAGCGGAACCCTCGTGGTACAATGAGCAGTTCTTC. Encoded protein: CAWNVAEPSWYNEQFF.

This chain connects TRBV18 to TRBJ2-2; D is unclear. CDR1 is KGHSH, CDR2 LQKENI, per germline. The ends were cut back, 6 bases at V and 4 bases at J, with 12 bases in the middle. This CDR3 is 14 amino acids long. The CDR3 protein is CASSPQMRTGELFF. In nucleotides, the CDR3 is TGTGCCAGCTCCCCGCAGATGCGCACCGGGGAGCTGTTTTTT.

J is TRBJ2-5 and V is TRBV29-1; D possibly corresponds to TRBD2 (6 bases). This CDR3 comprises 13 residues. The ends were cut back, 6 bases at V and 2 bases at J, with 13 bases in the middle. Germline CDR1 SQVTM, CDR2 ANQGSEA. The CDR3 spells CSVRPGLQETQYF. CDR3 in DNA: TGCAGCGTGCGACCGGGACTTCAAGAGACCCAGTACTTC.

The rearrangement uses TRBV6-1 and TRBJ1-2, with D maybe TRBD1 (5 bases). Germline V CDR1 and CDR2: MNHNS, SASEGT. CDR3 length equals 15 residues. V was clipped by 2 bases and J by 3 bases, with 13 bases between them. The CDR3 region is CASSESGQGYYGYTF. The DNA of the CDR3 is TGTGCCAGCAGTGAATCTGGTCAGGGCTACTATGGCTACACCTTC.

This chain uses TRBV19 with TRBJ2-2; 11 nucleotides agree with TRBD1. The J segment lost 6 bases and the V segment lost 3 bases, leaving 6 bases of the junction unmatched. This CDR3 is 16 amino acids long. The germline V gene has CDR1 LNHDA and CDR2 SQIVND (reference sequence). CDR3 in amino acids: CASSMWTGGLAGELFF. The CDR3 coding sequence is TGTGCCAGTAGTATGTGGACAGGGGGCTTGGCCGGGGAGCTGTTTTTT.

The V call is TRBV27, the J call TRBJ2-3; perhaps TRBD1 as D (5 bases). This CDR3 comprises 13 residues. The germline V gene encodes CDR1 MNHEY and CDR2 SMNVEV (reference sequence). Trimming took 8 bases from V and 3 from J, leaving 12 bases between them. In DNA form, the CDR3 reads TGTGCCAGCGCCATGGGGCGGACAGATACGCAGTATTTT. This encodes CASAMGRTDTQYF.

The chain links TRBV27 to TRBJ2-1; D might be TRBD1 (5 bases). Germline values: CDR1 MNHEY, CDR2 SMNVEV (reference sequence). The CDR3 is made up of 15 amino acids. V lost 6 bases to trimming and J lost 4 bases, with 16 bases between them. The CDR3: CASRTRAMGYNEQFF. CDR3 sequence (DNA): TGTGCCAGCAGGACCAGGGCCATGGGGTACAATGAGCAGTTCTTC.

This chain joins TRBV5-4 and TRBJ1-6, with 8 bases lining up with TRBD1. The CDR3 contains 14 residues. V was clipped by 3 bases and J by 7 bases; unmatched bases: 3. From germline, CDR1 is SGHNT and CDR2 YYREEE (reference sequence). The CDR3 region is CASSSRGRNSPLHF. Here the CDR3 DNA reads TGTGCCAGCAGCTCCAGGGGGCGAAATTCACCCCTCCACTTT.

This clone was observed a few times. The V and J genes are TRBV10-1 and TRBJ2-2; possible D gene TRBD1, 5 bases. This CDR3 is built from 14 residues. Germline V gene sequence: CDR1 WNHNN, CDR2 SYGVQD (reference sequence). Trimming removed 6 bases from V and 3 bases from J, with 11 bases in between. The CDR3: CASSVTADTGELFF. The CDR3 nucleotides are TGCGCCAGCAGCGTGACAGCCGACACCGGGGAGCTGTTTTTT.

This rearrangement joins TRBV29-1 to TRBJ1-1, with unresolved D. In germline, CDR1 is SQVTM, CDR2 ANQGSEA. V was pared by 3 bases and J by 2 bases, with 10 bases between. This CDR3 comprises 13 residues. CDR3 protein: CSVDETENTEAFF. The CDR3 region has the DNA TGCAGCGTTGATGAGACGGAAAACACTGAAGCTTTCTTT.

The chain recombines TRBV28 with TRBJ2-3, with 9 positions matching TRBD2. Per the germline V gene, CDR1 is MDHEN and CDR2 is SYDVKM. Unmatched junction bases numbered 11, after V lost 8 bases and J lost 2 bases. The CDR3 contains 16 residues. CDR3 in DNA: TGTGCCAGCCTCACCTTTGCGGGAGGGCTCACAGATACGCAGTATTTT. Translation gives CASLTFAGGLTDTQYF. Full variable domain (rest looked up from reference TRBV28 and TRBJ2-3): DVKVTQSSRYLVKRTGEKVFLECVQDMDHENMFWYRQDPGLGLRLIYFSYDVKMKEKGDIPEGYSVSREKKERFSLILESASTNQTSMYLCASLTFAGGLTDTQYFGPGTRLTVL.

This chain connects TRBV28 to TRBJ1-2; 10 bases line up with TRBD1. V lost 2 bases and J lost 7; bases outside the gene matches: 4. The CDR3 has 14 amino acids. Per the germline V gene, CDR1 is MDHEN and CDR2 is SYDVKM. The CDR3 protein is CASSLGWTGGGYTF. CDR3 nucleotide sequence: TGTGCCAGCAGTTTAGGTTGGACAGGGGGTGGCTACACCTTC.

The CDR3 reads CASRRDHGELFF. CDR3 DNA sequence: TGTGCCAGCCGGAGGGATCACGGGGAGCTGTTTTTT. The gene calls are TRBV6-5 and TRBJ2-2; a possible D gene is TRBD2 (6 bases). V dropped 8 bases and J dropped 7 bases, with 11 bases sitting between them. The CDR3 consists of 12 residues. CDR1 MNHEY and CDR2 SVGAGI come from the germline V gene.

This clone was recorded only once. This chain connects TRBV28 to TRBJ2-5, with TRBD2 as a possible D gene (6 bases). Gene TRBJ2-7 matches the end of the DNA better, so the J call may be wrong. Germline lookup yields CDR1 MDHEN and CDR2 SYDVKM. The CDR3 sequence is 16 residues long. Here the CDR3 reads CASRPVGGKGTYEQYF. The CDR3 nucleotides are TGTGCCAGCAGGCCGGTTGGAGGGAAGGGGACCTACGAGCAGTACTTC.

The chain recombines TRBV21-1 with TRBJ2-7; TRBD1, the D gene given by the table, was not confirmed from the DNA. TRBV21-1 is marked as a pseudogene. The CDR3 sequence is 18 residues long. This CDR3 reads CASSDGEPQGKDKYEQYF. The DNA for the CDR3 is TGTGCCAGCAGCGACGGAGAGCCACAGGGGAAAGATAAATACGAGCAGTACTTC.

This rearrangement joins TRBV5-1 to TRBJ2-2, with D perhaps matching TRBD1 or TRBD2 (5 bases each). V gave up 4 bases and J gave up 0 bases, with 10 bases separating them. The germline CDR1 and CDR2 sequences are SGHRS and YFSETQ. The CDR3 has 15 amino acids. The CDR3 bases are TGCGCCAGCAGCCGGGACGGAACGAACACCGGGGAGCTGTTTTTT. This gives the protein CASSRDGTNTGELFF. The full variable domain, in which reference TRBV5-1 and TRBJ2-2 provide the parts outside the CDR3, is KAGVTQTPRYLIKTRGQQVTLSCSPISGHRSVSWYQQTPGQGLQFLFEYFSETQRNKGNFPGRFSGRQFSNSRSEMNVSTLELGDSALYLCASSRDGTNTGELFFGEGSRLTVL.

This clone came up a few times. The rearrangement uses TRBV5-1 and TRBJ2-6, with TRBD1 identical over 11 bases. This CDR3 has 19 amino acids. Per the germline V gene, CDR1 is SGHRS and CDR2 is YFSETQ. The V and J ends lost 3 bases and 0 bases, in that order; junction bases with no gene match: 8. The CDR3 here is CASSSSGTGGISGANVLTF. The CDR3 nucleotides read TGCGCCAGCAGCTCCTCCGGGACAGGGGGAATCTCTGGGGCCAACGTCCTGACTTTC.

The rearrangement joins TRBV10-3 to TRBJ2-5, with TRBD2 matching over 9 bases. Germline V gene lookup returns CDR1 ENHRY and CDR2 SYGVKD. The CDR3 totals 15 residues. The ends lost 5 bases at V and 5 bases at J; junction bases unmatched: 9. The DNA for the CDR3 is TGTGCCATCAGTCCCAATAGCGGGAGTTTCGAGACCCAGTACTTC. This translates into CAISPNSGSFETQYF.

The chain recombines TRBV10-3 with TRBJ2-2; D is unresolved. With 2 bases removed from V and 1 base from J, the gap between germline ends came to 5 bases. Germline loops: CDR1 ENHRY, CDR2 SYGVKD. CDR3 length equals 14 residues. The CDR3 is CAISESRNTGELFF. As DNA, the CDR3 is TGTGCCATCAGTGAGAGTAGGAACACCGGGGAGCTGTTTTTT.

The chain links TRBV11-2 to TRBJ1-2; no clear D. Trimming cost V 1 base and J 7 bases, with 13 bases left between them. The CDR3 sequence is 14 residues long. Germline V gives CDR1 SGHAT, CDR2 FQNNGV. CDR3 bases: TGTGCCAGCAGCTTAGCCGGGCCGTTGACTGGCTACACCTTC. Translating it yields CASSLAGPLTGYTF.

This clone was picked up a small number of times. The chain is built from TRBV5-1 and TRBJ2-5, with 7 nucleotides matching TRBD1. Germline-derived CDR1 and CDR2 are SGHRS and YFSETQ. This CDR3 comprises 15 residues. The V and J ends lost 0 bases and 3 bases, in that order; junction bases with no gene match: 5. The CDR3 reads CASSLAPGGEETQYF. In DNA form, the CDR3 reads TGCGCCAGCAGCTTGGCCCCAGGGGGAGAAGAGACCCAGTACTTC.

The chain uses TRBV27 and TRBJ2-7; 8 bases are shared with TRBD1. The CDR3 has 15 amino acids. The germline gives CDR1 MNHEY, CDR2 SMNVEV (reference sequence). V trimming: 3 bases; J trimming: 2 bases; junction bases outside the gene matches: 6. In DNA form, the CDR3 reads TGTGCCAGCAGTTTCCGGACAGGGCCGACCTACGAGCAGTACTTC. Its protein is CASSFRTGPTYEQYF.

The chain uses TRBV19 and TRBJ1-3; a possible D gene is TRBD1 (5 bases). V shed 7 bases and J shed 6 bases, with 16 bases lying between them. Germline V gene lookup returns CDR1 LNHDA and CDR2 SQIVND (reference sequence). This CDR3 contains 14 residues. The chain's CDR3 is CASKGTLLENTIYF. The CDR3 DNA sequence: TGTGCCAGTAAGGGGACCTTGCTGGAAAACACCATATATTTT.

In its sample, this clone was seen once. The J gene is TRBJ1-1, the V gene TRBV4-2; 10 bases line up with TRBD1. V was pared by 0 bases and J by 3 bases, with 4 bases of the junction left unmatched. The V gene's germline CDR1 is LGHNA and CDR2 YNFKEQ. This CDR3 has 16 amino acids. The CDR3, as DNA: TGTGCCAGCAGCCAAGATGTTGGGACAGGGGACACTGAAGCTTTCTTT. Translation: CASSQDVGTGDTEAFF.

This clone was seen more than once but under ten times. The J gene is TRBJ2-7, the V gene TRBV25-1, with D uncertain. CDR1 is MGHDK and CDR2 is SYGVNS in the germline V gene. This CDR3 has 14 amino acids. V gave up 0 bases and J gave up 3 bases, with 9 bases separating them. CDR3 in amino acids: CASSEYESSYEQYF. In DNA, the CDR3 is TGTGCCAGCAGTGAATATGAGAGTAGCTACGAGCAGTACTTC.

V and J are TRBV11-2 and TRBJ1-3; D remains ambiguous. The germline V gene has CDR1 SGHAT and CDR2 FQNNGV. The V and J ends lost 0 bases and 0 bases respectively, with 6 bases between them. There are 15 residues in the CDR3. Here the CDR3 reads CASSLDPVSGNTIYF. CDR3 nucleotide sequence: TGTGCCAGCAGCTTAGATCCAGTCTCTGGAAACACCATATATTTT.